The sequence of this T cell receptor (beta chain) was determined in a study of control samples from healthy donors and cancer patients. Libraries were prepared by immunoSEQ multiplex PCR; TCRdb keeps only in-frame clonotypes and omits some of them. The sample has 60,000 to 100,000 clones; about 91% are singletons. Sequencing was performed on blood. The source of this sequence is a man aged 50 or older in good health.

CDR3 protein: CAWSDRGGNYGYTF. The DNA of the CDR3 is TGTGCCTGGAGTGACCGGGGGGGTAACTATGGCTACACCTTC. The V call is TRBV30, the J call TRBJ1-2; a possible D gene is TRBD1 (5 bases). This CDR3 comprises 14 residues. Trimming left V 1 base short and J 1 base short, with 10 bases between. Germline V CDR1 and CDR2: GTSNPN, SVGIG (reference sequence).